One T cell receptor (beta chain) is described in this entry. The target antigen is unknown. The material for each subset, its genomic DNA, was split evenly across several immunoSEQ plates. The method was immunoSEQ multiplex PCR; TCRdb's version includes in-frame clones alone and lacks a portion of them. Here the sample spans almost 700,000 clones, roughly nine tenths being singletons. The CDR3 runs 16 residues. V was trimmed by 4 bases and J by 0 bases, leaving 16 bases between them. Germline values: CDR1 SGHKS, CDR2 YYEKEE (reference sequence). These data are taken from a study of shared clonotypes between healthy human individuals. General study results and limits: Generally, estimated richness proved larger in naive subsets than it did in memory subsets. Sequencing depth was predicted to influence how clonotypes are shared among donors.

Naive CD8 populations comprised CD45RO-negative cells positively selected for CCR7, excluding terminally differentiated effector memory CD45RA+ cells. The sequence derives from a man under 40 in good health. Sequenced input: naive CD8+ T cells sorted from blood. The chain combines TRBV5-5 with TRBJ1-2, with D possibly matching TRBD1 (6 bases). The CDR3 sequence is CASSRTPDRANYGYTF. Written as DNA, the CDR3 is TGTGCCAGCAGCCGTACGCCGGACAGAGCTAACTATGGCTACACCTTC.